Presented here are 9 T cell receptor beta chains from one specimen sequenced in a study of neurological immune-mediated disorders. One entry per CDR3 protein results from TCRdb running MiXCR on the 5' RACE reads. This table holds about 89,000 distinct CDR3 sequences, 2.5% to 3% found once. The sequenced material came from PBMCs. Receptor source: a woman aged 25-40 years with multiple sclerosis.

This clonotype was observed many times. The V and J genes are TRBV12-3 or TRBV12-4 and TRBJ2-7, with 8 bases fitting TRBD2. After removal of 5 bases from V and 1 base from J, the junction contained 7 bases not matched to a gene. CDR3 size: 15 residues. In DNA form, the CDR3 reads TGTGCCAGCAGTCCCCGACTAGCGCGTTCCTACGAGCAGTACTTC. Amino acid sequence: CASSPRLARSYEQYF.

The sample holds many counts of this clonotype. The gene calls are TRBV9 and TRBJ2-3; a possible D gene is TRBD1 (5 bases). The germline V and J ends were trimmed by 4 bases and 2 bases, with 11 bases remaining between them. CDR3 size: 14 residues. Germline V gene data show CDR1 as SGDLS and CDR2 as YYNGEE. The CDR3 bases are TGTGCCAGCAGCCCCCAGGGATACACAGATACGCAGTATTTT. Its translation: CASSPQGYTDTQYF.

As for this clonotype: A much larger clone differs from this one at a single base, so this may be a read error. V gene TRBV29-1 combines with J gene TRBJ1-1, with D maybe TRBD1 (6 bases). This CDR3 comprises 12 residues. V gave up 5 bases and J gave up 4 bases, with 11 bases separating them. CDR1 is SQVTM and CDR2 is ANQGSEA in the germline V gene. CDR3: CSVRKGVTEAFF. The CDR3 DNA reads TGCAGCGTTCGAAAGGGGGTCACTGAAGCTTTCTTT.

This clonotype came up many times. The rearrangement uses TRBV7-8 and TRBJ2-7; tentative D call: TRBD2 (6 bases). The germline V and J ends were trimmed by 4 bases and 2 bases, with 15 bases remaining between them. The CDR3 contains 15 residues. Germline-derived CDR1 and CDR2 are SGHVS and FQNEAQ. The DNA of the CDR3 is TGTGCCAGCAGCTCCACCGAGGACTACCCCTACGAGCAGTACTTC. This sequence encodes CASSSTEDYPYEQYF.

At least ten counts were recorded for this clonotype. The rearrangement links TRBV29-1 to TRBJ1-2, with D unresolved. Trimming stripped 6 bases from V and 4 bases from J, with 12 bases between. The germline V gene encodes CDR1 SQVTM and CDR2 ANQGSEA. The CDR3 length is 12 residues. DNA for the CDR3: TGCAGCGTCTCGATTGGTCCCTATGGCTACACCTTC. The encoded protein is CSVSIGPYGYTF.

This clonotype was detected ten times or more. The rearrangement links TRBV12-3 or TRBV12-4 to TRBJ1-2, with 7 bases identical to TRBD1. This CDR3 is built from 13 residues. With V trimmed by 4 bases and J by 2 bases, 1 base remained unmatched. CDR3 coding DNA: TGTGCCAGCAGTTCGGGACAGAACTATGGCTACACCTTC. The encoded protein is CASSSGQNYGYTF.

This clonotype came up many times. The rearrangement uses TRBV7-2 and TRBJ2-3, with TRBD2 matching over 10 bases. The CDR3 has 17 amino acids. Per germline, CDR1 SGHTA and CDR2 FQGNSA. After removal of 0 bases from V and 2 bases from J, the junction contained 5 bases not matched to a gene. The CDR3 region is CASSLARTSGYTDTQYF. The CDR3 nucleotides read TGTGCCAGCAGCTTAGCGAGGACTAGCGGCTACACAGATACGCAGTATTTT.

This clonotype has ten or more counts. The rearrangement joins TRBV7-2 to TRBJ2-3, with D possibly being TRBD2 (6 bases). Deletions cut 1 base from V and 0 bases from J, with 14 bases between. The CDR3 covers 17 residues. Germline V gene lookup returns CDR1 SGHTA and CDR2 FQGNSA. This CDR3 is CASSLEQLALSTDTQYF. The CDR3 DNA reads TGTGCCAGCAGCTTAGAGCAACTAGCCCTAAGCACAGATACGCAGTATTTT.

In this sample, this clonotype turned up many times. The gene calls are TRBV6-1 and TRBJ2-2; D is unclear. Germline loops: CDR1 MNHNS, CDR2 SASEGT. V lost 8 bases, J lost 0 bases, and 10 bases lay in between. The CDR3 covers 14 residues. In DNA form, the CDR3 reads TGTGCCAGCGACACAGTCGCGAACACCGGGGAGCTGTTTTTT. This sequence encodes CASDTVANTGELFF.